This T cell receptor beta chain emerged from a study of blood T cell repertoires in COVID-19. The wider study: Italy, Spain and the United States were the sources of the convalescent and acute COVID-19 samples. Sources were T cells, B-cell-depleted T cells, or PBMCs; the material itself was cDNA or gDNA.

J was trimmed by 6 bases and V by 2 bases; bases with no gene match: 6. CDR1 MNHEY and CDR2 SVGEGT come from the germline V gene. This CDR3 is 15 amino acids long. A note on this clone: This specimen includes other DNA sequences encoding the same CDR3.

Authors' data handling: From reference gene primer amplification, estimates of nucleated cell counts were derived. Here immunoSEQ multiplex PCR was the method, and the copy in TCRdb shows in-frame clones only, minus some. V, J and clone size derive from that table, while D and trimming were established from the DNA sequence. The sample lists around 620,000 clones, approximately 90% occurring once. The chain is built from TRBV6-2 or TRBV6-3 and TRBJ1-5; 8 bases fit TRBD1. Material for sequencing was peripheral blood. The receptor was derived from a woman between 18 and 29 years old with acute or convalescent COVID-19. The CDR3 sequence is CASSYPGGEGQPQHF. The CDR3, as DNA: TGTGCCAGCAGTTACCCAGGGGGCGAGGGTCAGCCCCAGCATTTT.